The 15 T cell receptor beta chains reported below all come from one sample, sequenced in a study of beta chain features in type 1 diabetes. Expressed TCRB transcripts got sequenced, as all isolated RNA was reverse transcribed. The protocol was immunoSEQ multiplex PCR, while the TCRdb copy is restricted to in-frame clones and leaves out a portion. The sample carries fewer than 900,000 clones, about a sixth recorded once. Material: naive CD4+ T cells from blood. The origin of the receptors is a woman aged 18-29 years in good health.

This chain connects TRBV4-2 to TRBJ1-4; 7 bases map to TRBD1. Germline trimming cut 4 bases from V and 8 bases from J; bases unmatched to any gene: 13. Germline CDR1 and CDR2: LGHNA and YNFKEQ. CDR3 size: 16 residues. The CDR3 DNA follows: TGTGCCAGCAGCCGAGGAAACAGGGGCGGTATCGAAAAACTGTTTTTT. The encoded protein is CASSRGNRGGIEKLFF.

The chain recombines TRBV7-2 with TRBJ1-3; TRBD1 might be the D (6 bases). Trimming removed 1 base from V and 1 base from J, with 11 bases in between. Germline V lookup: CDR1 SGHTA, CDR2 FQGNSA. This CDR3 contains 16 residues. This CDR3 reads CASSLVGRGSGNTIYF. Here the CDR3 DNA reads TGTGCCAGCAGCTTAGTGGGCAGGGGATCTGGAAACACCATATATTTT.

The V and J genes are TRBV28 and TRBJ2-3; 12 nucleotides line up with TRBD2. Unmatched junction bases numbered 3, after V lost 7 bases and J lost 4 bases. This CDR3 is built from 14 residues. Germline values: CDR1 MDHEN, CDR2 SYDVKM. CDR3 nucleotide sequence: TGTGCCAGCAACCTAGCGGGAGGGGCAGATACGCAGTATTTT. Protein product: CASNLAGGADTQYF.

This clone was observed a handful of times. The CDR3 coding sequence is TGTGCCAGCAGTTCTAGCGGGAGTCGGTACGAGCAGTACTTC. This encodes CASSSSGSRYEQYF. The chain is built from TRBV2 and TRBJ2-7; 10 bases map to TRBD2. With 5 bases clipped from V and 4 bases from J, the junction kept 5 bases outside the gene matches. This CDR3 spans 14 amino acids. Per the germline V gene, CDR1 is SNHLY and CDR2 is FYNNEI. Full variable domain (remainder filled in from reference TRBV2 and TRBJ2-7): EPEVTQTPSHQVTQMGQEVILRCVPISNHLYFYWYRQILGQKVEFLVSFYNNEISEKSEIFDDQFSVERPDGSNFTLKIRSTKLEDSAMYFCASSSSGSRYEQYFGPGTRLTVT.

The rearrangement links TRBV6-5 to TRBJ2-7; no reliable D call. Germline V gene data show CDR1 as MNHEY and CDR2 as SVGAGI. V lost 6 bases, J lost 4 bases, and 10 bases lay in between. The CDR3 is made up of 12 amino acids. CDR3 in DNA: TGTGCCAGCAGCAAAGGGAAATACGAGCAGTACTTC. Protein: CASSKGKYEQYF.

This clone was picked up a small number of times. V is TRBV11-2 and J is TRBJ2-3; 8 positions match TRBD2. The CDR3 is 16 amino acids. Unmatched junction bases numbered 8, after V lost 2 bases and J lost 4 bases. Germline V CDR1 and CDR2: SGHAT, FQNNGV. The DNA for the CDR3 is TGTGCCAGCAGCTTATTTCGCGCGGGAGGTGCAGATACGCAGTATTTT. Translating gives CASSLFRAGGADTQYF.

This sequence joins TRBV10-3 and TRBJ2-2, with TRBD1 identical over 8 bases. Germline CDR1 ENHRY, CDR2 SYGVKD. The CDR3 totals 12 residues. Trimming cost V 7 bases and J 7 bases; bases outside gene matches: 2. The CDR3 sequence: CAINTGGGELFF. CDR3 in DNA: TGTGCCATCAATACAGGGGGCGGGGAGCTGTTTTTT.

This clone appeared a few times. The same CDR3 is also encoded by other DNA sequences in this sample. V is TRBV5-1 and J is TRBJ2-3, with 7 bases fitting TRBD2. This CDR3 comprises 15 residues. Germline loops: CDR1 SGHRS, CDR2 YFSETQ. V gave up 4 bases and J gave up 2 bases; unmatched junction bases: 7. The CDR3 protein is CASSRLAGVTDTQYF. Written as DNA, the CDR3 is TGCGCCAGCAGCAGGCTGGCGGGGGTCACAGATACGCAGTATTTT.

This chain links TRBV13 with TRBJ2-3; 7 bases map to TRBD2. CDR1 PRHDT and CDR2 FYEKMQ come from the germline V gene (reference sequence). This CDR3 is 16 amino acids long. V dropped 5 bases and J dropped 0; count of bases not matched to a gene: 8. The CDR3 region is CASSARLAGSTDTQYF. DNA of the CDR3: TGTGCCAGCAGCGCCAGACTAGCTGGCAGCACAGATACGCAGTATTTT.

The chain has TRBV27 and TRBJ2-7; 7 nucleotides match TRBD2. J was trimmed by 1 base and V by 2 bases; bases with no gene match: 11. The CDR3 is made up of 17 amino acids. Germline V CDR1 and CDR2: MNHEY, SMNVEV (reference sequence). The CDR3 DNA reads TGTGCCAGCAGTTTAAGTCACTCTGCGGGAGAATCCTACGAGCAGTACTTC. This gives the protein CASSLSHSAGESYEQYF.

The V gene is TRBV4-3, the J gene TRBJ1-2, with 7 bases matching TRBD1. V lost 2 bases and J lost 9; bases outside the gene matches: 12. In germline, CDR1 is LGHNA, CDR2 YSLEER. The CDR3 contains 15 residues. This CDR3 is CASSQRDSDHPSYTF. The CDR3 coding sequence is TGCGCCAGCAGCCAAAGGGACAGCGATCACCCGAGCTACACCTTC.

The rearrangement joins TRBV7-2 to TRBJ2-5, with 7 bases that match TRBD2. The length of the CDR3 is 15 residues. Germline assignment: CDR1 SGHTA and CDR2 FQGNSA. V shed 8 bases and J 0 bases; nucleotides not matched to a gene: 9. Here the CDR3 reads CASRRPSGHQETQYF. The CDR3 coding sequence is TGTGCCAGCCGACGGCCTAGCGGCCACCAAGAGACCCAGTACTTC.

The chain is built from TRBV7-9 and TRBJ2-6; D might be TRBD2 (6 bases). The V end was cut by 5 bases, the J end by 2 bases, with 13 bases between. Germline V gene sequence: CDR1 SEHNR, CDR2 FQNEAQ (reference sequence). CDR3 length: 16 residues. The CDR3 DNA reads TGTGCCAGCAGCCAACTAGCAGGAGCTGGGGCCAACGTCCTGACTTTC. Translated: CASSQLAGAGANVLTF.

This clone was counted only a few times. The chain recombines TRBV29-1 with TRBJ2-1; possibly TRBD2 for D (6 bases). Between the trimmed V and J ends, which lost 5 bases and 3 bases, there was a span of 11 bases. The germline CDR1 and CDR2 sequences are SQVTM and ANQGSEA. The CDR3 consists of 13 residues. CDR3 coding DNA: TGCAGCGTTAGGGACTCAATCTACAATGAGCAGTTCTTC. Translation: CSVRDSIYNEQFF.

This clone has only a few counts. V is TRBV10-3 and J is TRBJ2-7; 8 bases line up with TRBD1. This CDR3 has 15 amino acids. J lost 2 bases, V lost 9 bases, and 12 bases had no gene match. Germline V gene lookup returns CDR1 ENHRY and CDR2 SYGVKD. Here the CDR3 reads CAIKEQGGGPYEQYF. The CDR3 coding sequence is TGTGCCATTAAAGAACAGGGGGGAGGTCCCTACGAGCAGTACTTC.